A selection of T cell receptor beta chains follows, all from one sample in a study of blood T cell repertoires in COVID-19. Using immunoSEQ multiplex PCR, the repertoire was profiled, and TCRdb retains in-frame clones only, with some absent. The sample carries about 380,000 clones, around 84% recorded once. Sequenced: peripheral blood. The receptors derive from a human donor with acute or convalescent COVID-19. The donor label of this sample is uncertain. The CDR3 runs from the conserved cysteine through the conserved F or W. D genes are given only for firm matches. Clone size appears in some rows only: once, few, many, or a class for an expanded clone.

>TRBJ2-3|NA|once|TRBV7-9
CASSLGLGAGTDTQYF
TGTGCCAGCAGCTTAGGGCTGGGGGCCGGCACAGATACGCAGTATTTT
>TRBJ2-1|NA|NA|TRBV19
CATTMDWGGGLLAEQFF
TGTGCCACGACTATGGATTGGGGAGGAGGGCTCCTCGCTGAGCAGTTCTTC
>TRBJ1-2|TRBD1|once|TRBV6-2/TRBV6-3
CASSFPTGDFYGYTF
TGTGCCAGCAGCTTTCCCACAGGGGATTTCTATGGCTACACCTTC
>TRBJ1-1|NA|NA|TRBV2
CASGRQIYTEAFF
TGTGCCAGCGGACGACAGATTTACACTGAAGCTTTCTTT
>TRBJ1-2|TRBD1|NA|TRBV5-1
CASSGDSYYGYTF
TGCGCCAGCAGTGGGGACAGCTACTATGGCTACACCTTC
>TRBJ2-5|TRBD1|NA|TRBV7-8
CASSTGQGGTETQYF
TGTGCCAGCAGCACCGGACAGGGGGGTACAGAGACCCAGTACTTC
>TRBJ2-3|TRBD1|NA|TRBV3-1/TRBV3-2
CASSQDLWTGNRDTQYF
TGTGCCAGCAGCCAAGATCTGTGGACAGGGAACCGAGATACGCAGTATTTT
>TRBJ1-3|NA|once|TRBV30
CACTGSASGNTIYF
TGTGCCTGCACGGGTTCGGCATCTGGAAACACCATATATTTT
>TRBJ2-1|TRBD2|NA|TRBV5-6
CASSRNQRGDHRRFF
TGTGCCAGCAGCCGTAACCAGCGGGGGGACCACAGGCGGTTCTTC
>TRBJ1-5|NA|NA|TRBV2
CASSRGEHQPQHF
TGTGCCAGCAGTCGGGGGGAACATCAGCCCCAGCATTTT
>TRBJ1-5|TRBD1|NA|TRBV7-2
CASSLAGGTGGRNQPQHF
TGTGCCAGCAGCTTAGCTGGGGGGACAGGGGGCAGGAATCAGCCCCAGCATTTT
>TRBJ1-3|NA|NA|TRBV18
CASSPPETGARSIYF
TGTGCCAGCTCACCACCTGAGACAGGAGCAAGATCCATATATTTT
>TRBJ2-2|NA|NA|TRBV29-1
CSVDNPLSAGELFF
TGCAGCGTTGATAATCCTCTCTCGGCCGGGGAGCTGTTTTTT
>TRBJ2-7|NA|NA|TRBV6-6
CASSYSGRTTYEQYF
TGTGCCAGCAGTTACTCGGGAAGGACTACCTACGAGCAGTACTTC
>TRBJ1-5|NA|few|TRBV6-5
CASRGRGTSNQPQHF
TGTGCCAGCAGAGGCAGGGGCACTAGCAATCAGCCCCAGCATTTT
>TRBJ1-2|NA|NA|TRBV5-1
CASSLGVLYGYTF
TGCGCCAGCAGCTTAGGAGTTCTCTATGGCTACACCTTC
>TRBJ1-2|NA|few|TRBV28
CASRDSNYGYTF
TGTGCCAGCAGGGACAGTAACTATGGCTACACCTTC
>TRBJ1-2|NA|NA|TRBV2
CASSEARPRNYGYTF
TGTGCCAGCAGTGAAGCAAGGCCCAGGAACTATGGCTACACCTTC
>TRBJ1-2|TRBD1|NA|TRBV27
CASSPFAGQGALYGYTF
TGTGCCAGCAGCCCATTTGCAGGACAGGGGGCCTTGTATGGCTACACCTTC
>TRBJ1-1|NA|NA|TRBV19
CATKRGGGFDEAFF
TGTGCCACCAAAAGGGGCGGGGGGTTTGATGAAGCTTTCTTT
>TRBJ2-1|TRBD2|NA|TRBV7-7
CASSLGASGGREQFF
TGTGCCAGCAGCTTAGGGGCTAGCGGGGGGCGTGAGCAGTTCTTC
>TRBJ2-7|NA|NA|TRBV4-1
CASSLVSLHSATAYEQYF
TGCGCCAGCAGCCTAGTCAGTCTCCACAGTGCCACCGCCTACGAGCAGTACTTC
>TRBJ1-2|NA|NA|TRBV6-5
CASSYGGPYGYTF
TGTGCCAGCAGTTACGGAGGGCCCTATGGCTACACCTTC
>TRBJ1-5|NA|NA|TRBV2
CASSDPGRSLNQPQHF
TGTGCCAGCAGTGACCCCGGGAGGAGCCTTAATCAGCCCCAGCATTTT
>TRBJ1-2|NA|NA|TRBV7-9
CASSLSPGYGYTF
TGTGCCAGCAGCTTAAGCCCGGGGTATGGCTACACCTTC
>TRBJ2-2|NA|NA|TRBV24-1
CATSDLQFGGTGELFF
TGTGCCACCAGTGATTTGCAGTTTGGGGGGACCGGGGAGCTGTTTTTT
>TRBJ2-2|NA|NA|TRBV19
CASSIQGRLNTGELFF
TGTGCCAGTAGTATACAGGGGCGACTGAACACCGGGGAGCTGTTTTTT
>TRBJ2-7|TRBD2|NA|TRBV15
CATSRPGLAGNQGYEQYF
TGTGCCACCAGCAGACCCGGACTAGCGGGAAACCAGGGCTACGAGCAGTACTTC
>TRBJ1-6|NA|few|TRBV6-1
CASSETLWRASPLHF
TGTGCCAGCAGTGAAACCCTGTGGAGGGCTTCACCCCTCCACTTT
>TRBJ1-1|NA|NA|TRBV3-1/TRBV3-2
CASSLSPGPGSNTEAFF
TGTGCCAGCAGCTTATCCCCGGGCCCGGGGAGCAACACTGAAGCTTTCTTT
>TRBJ2-7|NA|NA|TRBV29-1
CSVTGGGQLSYEQYF
TGCAGCGTCACTGGAGGGGGACAGCTCTCCTACGAGCAGTACTTC
>TRBJ2-5|NA|NA|TRBV3-1/TRBV3-2
CASSLGGKGRETQYF
TGTGCCAGCAGCCTCGGCGGGAAGGGTAGGGAGACCCAGTACTTC
>TRBJ2-7|NA|few|TRBV12-3/TRBV12-4
CASSPTIYEQYF
TGTGCCAGCAGTCCGACTATCTACGAGCAGTACTTC
>TRBJ2-7|NA|NA|TRBV18
CASSPQNRVYEQYF
TGTGCCAGCTCACCACAGAACAGAGTCTACGAGCAGTACTTC
>TRBJ1-1|NA|NA|TRBV5-6
CASSLPRGDTEAFF
TGTGCCAGCAGCTTGCCCAGGGGTGACACTGAAGCTTTCTTT
>TRBJ1-4|NA|NA|TRBV7-6
CASSKGRGATNEKLFF
TGTGCCAGCAGCAAGGGACGGGGGGCGACTAATGAAAAACTGTTTTTT
>TRBJ2-1|TRBD2|NA|TRBV28
CASSISGGYNEQFF
TGTGCCAGCAGCATTAGCGGGGGGTACAATGAGCAGTTCTTC